This is a list of T cell receptor beta chains from one sample in a study of blood T cell repertoires in COVID-19. Libraries were prepared by immunoSEQ multiplex PCR; TCRdb keeps only in-frame clonotypes and omits some of them. In the table there are some 530,000 clones, approximately 83% of which are singletons. The sample taken for sequencing was peripheral blood. The receptors shown here come from a human donor in a cohort sampled during active COVID-19. CDR3s include the opening cysteine and the closing phenylalanine or tryptophan. The D gene is left open where the match is weak. Where a row states a size, it is once, few, many or the class of an expanded clone; other rows omit it.

abundance: -; j_gene: TRBJ2-3; v_gene: TRBV5-6; d_gene: -; CDR3nt: TGTGCCAGCAGCTTGGTCCCAGGGGGCACAGATACGCAGTATTTT; CDR3aa: CASSLVPGGTDTQYF
abundance: -; j_gene: TRBJ1-2; v_gene: TRBV7-9; d_gene: -; CDR3nt: TGTGCCAGCAGCTTAAACCCGACAGGATATGGCTACACCTTC; CDR3aa: CASSLNPTGYGYTF
abundance: -; j_gene: TRBJ1-6; v_gene: TRBV12-3/TRBV12-4; d_gene: -; CDR3nt: TGTGCCAGCAGGCGGGTGGATAATTCACCCCTCCACTTT; CDR3aa: CASRRVDNSPLHF
abundance: -; j_gene: TRBJ1-2; v_gene: TRBV7-2; d_gene: TRBD1; CDR3nt: TGTGCCAGCAGCTTACAAGGACAGGGTAACTATGGCTACACCTTC; CDR3aa: CASSLQGQGNYGYTF
abundance: once; j_gene: TRBJ1-2; v_gene: TRBV28; d_gene: TRBD1; CDR3nt: TGTGCCAGCAGGGAGGACAGGAAGGTATTTGGCTACACCTTC; CDR3aa: CASREDRKVFGYTF
abundance: -; j_gene: TRBJ2-1; v_gene: TRBV10-2; d_gene: TRBD2; CDR3nt: TGCGCCAGCAGCCCCGGGTTAGCGGGAAGTGGTGAGCAGTTCTTC; CDR3aa: CASSPGLAGSGEQFF
abundance: -; j_gene: TRBJ2-1; v_gene: TRBV6-5; d_gene: -; CDR3nt: TGTGCCAGCCTTGATAGCTCCTACAATGAGCAGTTCTTC; CDR3aa: CASLDSSYNEQFF
abundance: few; j_gene: TRBJ1-2; v_gene: TRBV6-5; d_gene: TRBD1; CDR3nt: TGTGCCAGCACCCTATCGACAGGGTACTATGGCTACACCTTC; CDR3aa: CASTLSTGYYGYTF
abundance: few; j_gene: TRBJ2-3; v_gene: TRBV7-2; d_gene: -; CDR3nt: TGTGCCAGCAGCTCGCAAGCGGGTGCCTACCCAGATACGCAGTATTTT; CDR3aa: CASSSQAGAYPDTQYF
abundance: few; j_gene: TRBJ1-4; v_gene: TRBV28; d_gene: -; CDR3nt: TGTGCCAGCAGTCCAGGGTTGACTGAAAAACTGTTTTTT; CDR3aa: CASSPGLTEKLFF
abundance: -; j_gene: TRBJ1-2; v_gene: TRBV7-2; d_gene: -; CDR3nt: TGTGCCAGCAGCCGCTTCGGGGGGCGAGGTGGCTACACCTTC; CDR3aa: CASSRFGGRGGYTF
abundance: -; j_gene: TRBJ2-7; v_gene: TRBV5-1; d_gene: TRBD2; CDR3nt: TGCGCCAGCAGCCTGTTAATAGCGGGACGGGTCGACGAGCAGTACTTC; CDR3aa: CASSLLIAGRVDEQYF
abundance: few; j_gene: TRBJ2-5; v_gene: TRBV7-9; d_gene: -; CDR3nt: TGTGCCAGCAGCCGGGGTTCGGGGGAGACCCAGTACTTC; CDR3aa: CASSRGSGETQYF
abundance: few; j_gene: TRBJ2-1; v_gene: TRBV10-3; d_gene: TRBD2; CDR3nt: TGTGCCATCAGACCAACTAGCGGAACCTACAATGAGCAGTTCTTC; CDR3aa: CAIRPTSGTYNEQFF
abundance: -; j_gene: TRBJ1-2; v_gene: TRBV20-1; d_gene: -; CDR3nt: TGCAGTGCTGGGCGGGCGTATGGCTACACCTTC; CDR3aa: CSAGRAYGYTF
abundance: -; j_gene: TRBJ1-4; v_gene: TRBV18; d_gene: -; CDR3nt: TGTGCCAGCTCGCCGATGACCGGGGAAAATGAAAAACTGTTTTTT; CDR3aa: CASSPMTGENEKLFF
abundance: -; j_gene: TRBJ2-5; v_gene: TRBV6-1; d_gene: TRBD2; CDR3nt: TGTGCCAGCACCAGACTAGCGGGAGACTGGGAGACCCAGTACTTC; CDR3aa: CASTRLAGDWETQYF
abundance: -; j_gene: TRBJ1-1; v_gene: TRBV5-5; d_gene: -; CDR3nt: TGTGCCAGCAGCTTGGAGAGTTACACTGAAGCTTTCTTT; CDR3aa: CASSLESYTEAFF
abundance: -; j_gene: TRBJ1-5; v_gene: TRBV2; d_gene: TRBD1; CDR3nt: TGTGCCAGCAGGGGACAGGGCGGTCAGCCCCAGCATTTT; CDR3aa: CASRGQGGQPQHF
abundance: -; j_gene: TRBJ2-1; v_gene: TRBV5-8; d_gene: -; CDR3nt: TGTGCCAGCAGCTGGCGGGACAGATACAATGAGCAGTTCTTC; CDR3aa: CASSWRDRYNEQFF
abundance: -; j_gene: TRBJ2-6; v_gene: TRBV29-1; d_gene: -; CDR3nt: TGCAGCGCCCGGACAGACCCCCTGGGCTCTGGGGCCAACGTCCTGACTTTC; CDR3aa: CSARTDPLGSGANVLTF
abundance: -; j_gene: TRBJ2-7; v_gene: TRBV5-1; d_gene: TRBD1; CDR3nt: TGCGCCAGCAGCTTAATGGACAGGGTAGTGGGGGAGCAGTACTTC; CDR3aa: CASSLMDRVVGEQYF
abundance: -; j_gene: TRBJ2-5; v_gene: TRBV5-1; d_gene: TRBD2; CDR3nt: TGCGCCAGCAGCTTGGGGACGACTAGCGGGGTGGAAGAGACCCAGTACTTC; CDR3aa: CASSLGTTSGVEETQYF
abundance: -; j_gene: TRBJ1-4; v_gene: TRBV30; d_gene: -; CDR3nt: TGTGCCTGGAGTGTACAATGGGAAAAACTGTTTTTT; CDR3aa: CAWSVQWEKLFF
abundance: -; j_gene: TRBJ1-2; v_gene: TRBV18; d_gene: TRBD1; CDR3nt: TGTGCCAGCTCACCGACAGGGAGTAGCTATGGCTACACCTTC; CDR3aa: CASSPTGSSYGYTF
abundance: -; j_gene: TRBJ2-4; v_gene: TRBV15; d_gene: -; CDR3nt: TGTGCCACCAGCAGTTATCGGCTGGGACTAGCCAAAAACATTCAGTACTTC; CDR3aa: CATSSYRLGLAKNIQYF
abundance: -; j_gene: TRBJ2-3; v_gene: TRBV18; d_gene: TRBD2; CDR3nt: TGTGCCAGCTCACCACCCGGACTAGCGGGCCGCACAGATACGCAGTATTTT; CDR3aa: CASSPPGLAGRTDTQYF